This TCR beta chain derives from a study of response to subunit inactivated influenza vaccine. Germline CDR1 and CDR2: LNHNV and YYDKDF (reference sequence). CDR3 length: 14 residues. Trimming pared 5 bases from V and 6 bases from J, leaving 17 bases between. This clonotype was counted ten times or more. TCRdb called the RT-PCR reads again in MiXCR, with one record for every CDR3 protein. Among 500,000 to 600,000 distinct CDR3 sequences listed, 11% were seen once. These same data were also listed under a study on T cells expressing NK-cell markers. According to that study: UMIs were included in TCR beta cDNA generated by 5'RACE template switching. In several donors, dominant clonotypes made up roughly 28.3-65% of CD3+CD56-NKG2C+ cells.

The sample in question was PBMCs from blood, obtained on the day of vaccination. The source is a man aged 50-59 years who received an inactivated influenza vaccine. V is TRBV15 and J is TRBJ2-7; perhaps TRBD1 as D (6 bases). The CDR3 DNA sequence: TGTGCCACCAGCCTCACCCAGGGGATGGGCGAGCAGTACTTC. Translating it yields CATSLTQGMGEQYF.